This passage covers 23 T cell receptor beta chains from one sample sequenced in a study of read filtering for tumor transcriptome and immune sequencing. Molecular barcoded adaptors covering alpha/delta and beta/gamma chains were used on approximately 440 ng RNA. A single record per CDR3 protein comes from TCRdb applying MiXCR to the reads. The sample has about 130,000 distinct CDR3 sequences; around 13% are singletons. Sample: a population of CD138-negative cells sorted from bone marrow. Source of these receptors: a donor older than 35 with multiple myeloma.

This clonotype was observed many times. The genes are TRBV28 and TRBJ2-3; D is perhaps TRBD2 (5 bases). Trimming removed 4 bases at V and 4 bases at J, with 9 bases between. Per the germline V gene, CDR1 is MDHEN and CDR2 is SYDVKM. The CDR3 contains 13 residues. As DNA, the CDR3 is TGTGCCAGCAGTTCCATAGCGCCAGATACGCAGTATTTT. As protein: CASSSIAPDTQYF.

This clonotype was counted at least ten times. This chain connects TRBV12-3 or TRBV12-4 to TRBJ2-7; a weak D match, TRBD2 (6 bases). V was shortened by 6 bases and J by 4 bases, with 10 bases between the two germline ends. This CDR3 spans 12 amino acids. CDR3 loop: CASRWDLYEQYF. CDR3 bases: TGTGCCAGCAGATGGGACTTGTACGAGCAGTACTTC.

In this sample, this clonotype turned up many times. The V gene is TRBV24-1, the J gene TRBJ2-1; 10 bases align to TRBD1. V gave up 6 bases and J gave up 8 bases; unmatched junction bases: 6. Looked up from germline, CDR1 is KGHDR and CDR2 is SFDVKD. This CDR3 spans 14 amino acids. CDR3 loop: CATSPGDRGHEQFF. The CDR3 nucleotides are TGTGCCACCAGTCCCGGCGACAGGGGGCATGAGCAGTTCTTC.

This clonotype has only a few counts. The V and J genes are TRBV5-5 and TRBJ2-1; 8 bases agree with TRBD1. The CDR3 is 17 residues long. Germline V gives CDR1 SGHKS, CDR2 YYEKEE (reference sequence). V lost 0 bases, J lost 1 base, and 6 bases stayed unmatched. CDR3 sequence: CASSLAPQGASYNEQFF. The CDR3 coding sequence is TGTGCCAGCAGCTTGGCCCCTCAGGGGGCTTCCTACAATGAGCAGTTCTTC.

This clonotype was seen many times. This chain links TRBV6-1 with TRBJ1-2; D is ambiguous. This CDR3 is built from 14 residues. In germline, CDR1 is MNHNS, CDR2 SASEGT. V dropped 4 bases and J dropped 4 bases, with 13 bases sitting between them. The CDR3 region has the DNA TGTGCCAGCAGTGCGGGCCTCTCTTTCTATGGCTACACCTTC. This encodes CASSAGLSFYGYTF.

At least ten counts were recorded for this clonotype. The chain recombines TRBV29-1 with TRBJ2-3; TRBD2 matches 13 bases. The CDR3 is made up of 14 amino acids. The trim removed 6 bases at V and 3 bases at J, leaving 3 bases unmatched. The germline gives CDR1 SQVTM, CDR2 ANQGSEA. The CDR3 sequence is CSVGGLAGTDTQYF. For the CDR3, the DNA is TGCAGCGTGGGGGGACTAGCGGGAACAGATACGCAGTATTTT.

This clonotype came up many times. This chain connects TRBV19 to TRBJ2-1; 7 bases agree with TRBD2. Unmatched junction bases numbered 4, after V lost 4 bases and J lost 7 bases. CDR1 and CDR2 from the germline V gene are LNHDA and SQIVND (reference sequence). This CDR3 is 13 amino acids long. The CDR3 reads CASSTGTMNEQFF. The DNA for the CDR3 is TGTGCCAGTAGTACGGGGACTATGAATGAGCAGTTCTTC.

This clonotype was seen more than once but under ten times. The rearrangement links TRBV2 to TRBJ1-1; no reliable D call. The CDR3 runs to 13 residues. Germline V gene data show CDR1 as SNHLY and CDR2 as FYNNEI. Between the trimmed V and J ends, which lost 7 bases and 1 base, there was a span of 10 bases. As DNA, the CDR3 is TGTGCCAGCAAGCGGGCTCCGAACACTGAAGCTTTCTTT. Its translation: CASKRAPNTEAFF. Using reference TRBV2 and TRBJ1-1 for the parts outside the CDR3, the full variable domain is EPEVTQTPSHQVTQMGQEVILRCVPISNHLYFYWYRQILGQKVEFLVSFYNNEISEKSEIFDDQFSVERPDGSNFTLKIRSTKLEDSAMYFCASKRAPNTEAFFGQGTRLTVV.

With regard to this clonotype: A much larger clone lies one base from this, so it may be a read error. The chain joins TRBV7-3 to TRBJ1-1, with 8 bases lining up with TRBD1. Trimming cost V 5 bases and J 4 bases; bases outside gene matches: 12. Germline-derived CDR1 and CDR2 are SGHTA and FQGTGA. The CDR3 has 16 amino acids. The CDR3 here is CASSPSAGGFGTEAFF. The CDR3 DNA is TGTGCCAGCAGCCCCTCGGCAGGGGGCTTTGGCACTGAAGCTTTCTTT.

This clonotype was seen many times. This chain links TRBV27 with TRBJ2-3, with 8 bases fitting TRBD1. The CDR3 has 15 residues. Germline V CDR1 and CDR2: MNHEY, SMNVEV (reference sequence). J gave up 1 base and V 8 bases, and 8 bases lay outside the gene matches. CDR3 in DNA: TGTGCCAGCCGCTGGTCGGGACAGGGCACAGATACGCAGTATTTT. This gives the protein CASRWSGQGTDTQYF.

Details on this clonotype: Given a far larger clone just one base away, this is likely a sequencing read error. Because the CDR3 is missing its conserved closing phenylalanine or tryptophan, this is likely a read error. The chain carries TRBV7-9 and TRBJ2-1; TRBD2 matches at 9 bases. This CDR3 region has 14 residues. Germline CDR1 and CDR2: SEHNR and FQNEAQ (reference sequence). The junction had 8 bases not matched to a gene; V was cut back by 5 bases and J by 9 bases. The chain's CDR3 is CASSPPGLATEQFV. CDR3 coding DNA: TGTGCCAGCAGCCCCCCCGGACTAGCGACTGAGCAGTTCGTC.

This clonotype was picked up many times. The chain employs TRBV20-1 and TRBJ1-5; D call uncertain. The CDR3 sequence is 15 residues long. CDR1 is DFQATT, CDR2 SNEGSKA, per germline (reference sequence). Trimming pared 0 bases from V and 0 bases from J, leaving 9 bases between. The CDR3 loop is CSARDQKYSNQPQHF. CDR3 sequence (DNA): TGCAGTGCTAGAGATCAGAAATATAGCAATCAGCCCCAGCATTTT.

This clonotype was recorded many times. This rearrangement joins TRBV20-1 to TRBJ2-3, with D perhaps matching TRBD1 (5 bases). This CDR3 is 14 amino acids long. The germline V and J ends were trimmed by 5 bases and 2 bases, with 14 bases remaining between them. Germline loops: CDR1 DFQATT, CDR2 SNEGSKA (reference sequence). CDR3 protein: CSAFRQKLTDTQYF. CDR3 sequence (DNA): TGCAGTGCTTTCCGACAGAAACTCACAGATACGCAGTATTTT.

This clonotype appeared many times. The rearrangement joins TRBV29-1 to TRBJ1-4; no clear D. Trimming took off 0 bases at V and 8 bases at J, with 13 bases between the two ends. Germline V gives CDR1 SQVTM, CDR2 ANQGSEA. The CDR3 consists of 14 residues. The CDR3 coding sequence is TGCAGCGTTGAAGATCCTTTCGGGGTGGAAAAACTGTTTTTT. It yields the protein CSVEDPFGVEKLFF.

The chain is built from TRBV5-1 and TRBJ2-5, with 7 bases aligning to TRBD1. With V trimmed by 4 bases and J by 2 bases, 8 bases remained unmatched. CDR1 and CDR2 from the germline V gene are SGHRS and YFSETQ. CDR3 length: 15 amino acids. The CDR3 here is CASSTTGQLQETQYF. As DNA, the CDR3 is TGCGCCAGCAGCACGACGGGACAGTTACAAGAGACCCAGTACTTC.

At least ten counts were recorded for this clonotype. The chain employs TRBV11-2 and TRBJ1-5; TRBD1 is a possible D gene (5 bases). The length of the CDR3 is 16 residues. Germline values: CDR1 SGHAT, CDR2 FQNNGV. Trimming cost V 0 bases and J 5 bases, with 14 bases left between them. CDR3 loop: CASSLESGRFDQPQHF. Here the CDR3 DNA reads TGTGCCAGCAGCTTAGAATCAGGGCGGTTCGATCAGCCCCAGCATTTT.

This clonotype was observed at least ten times. CDR3 region: CASTGGINQPQHF. As DNA, the CDR3 is TGTGCCAGCACAGGGGGCATCAATCAGCCCCAGCATTTT. The chain has TRBV28 and TRBJ1-5; 8 bases fit TRBD1. The CDR3 extends over 13 amino acids. In germline, CDR1 is MDHEN, CDR2 SYDVKM. The ends lost 7 bases at V and 3 bases at J; junction bases unmatched: 2.

In this sample, this clonotype turned up many times. The chain carries TRBV20-1 and TRBJ2-7; TRBD2 agrees at 12 bases. Germline assignment: CDR1 DFQATT and CDR2 SNEGSKA (reference sequence). The CDR3 extends over 16 amino acids. V dropped 6 bases and J dropped 5; count of bases not matched to a gene: 14. The CDR3 DNA reads as TGCAGTGCCCCACCGACTAGCGGGAGAACTGGGAACGAGCAGTACTTC. Translated, it gives CSAPPTSGRTGNEQYF.

This clonotype was seen repeatedly, ten times or more. This rearrangement joins TRBV14 to TRBJ1-1; D may be TRBD1 (5 bases). The CDR3 is 13 amino acids. Per the germline V gene, CDR1 is SGHDN and CDR2 is FVKESK. Deletions cut 4 bases from V and 5 bases from J, with 11 bases between. The CDR3 is CASSPTGRTEAFF. The CDR3 DNA reads TGTGCCAGCAGCCCGACGGGGCGGACTGAAGCTTTCTTT. Full variable domain (remainder filled in from reference TRBV14 and TRBJ1-1): EAGVTQFPSHSVIEKGQTVTLRCDPISGHDNLYWYRRVMGKEIKFLLHFVKESKQDESGMPNNRFLAERTGGTYSTLKVQPAELEDSGVYFCASSPTGRTEAFFGQGTRLTVV.

The sample holds many counts of this clonotype. The chain links TRBV5-1 to TRBJ2-5, with TRBD1 matching over 8 bases. J lost 4 bases, V lost 7 bases, and 6 bases had no gene match. Germline assignment: CDR1 SGHRS and CDR2 YFSETQ. CDR3 length: 13 amino acids. CDR3 region: CASGSGGAETQYF. CDR3 in DNA: TGCGCCAGCGGTTCAGGGGGCGCAGAGACCCAGTACTTC.

As to this clonotype: A much larger clone lies a single base off, so this may be a read error. V is TRBV24-1 and J is TRBJ2-1; D unresolved. The CDR3 consists of 12 residues. From germline, CDR1 is KGHDR and CDR2 SFDVKD. The CDR3 DNA follows: TGTGCCGCCAGTGACGACCTAGGAGAGCAGTTCTTC. Protein: CAASDDLGEQFF.

This clonotype appeared many times. The chain has TRBV29-1 and TRBJ2-1; D might be TRBD2 (5 bases). The CDR3 extends over 13 amino acids. Germline V CDR1 and CDR2: SQVTM, ANQGSEA. Trimming removed 7 bases at V and 0 bases at J, with 10 bases between. The CDR3 protein is CSGKRSSYNEQFF. For the CDR3, the DNA is TGCAGCGGCAAGCGGAGCTCCTACAATGAGCAGTTCTTC.

This clonotype has at least ten counts. Germline is not matched at one junction end, which may reflect a read error. V and J are TRBV7-7 and TRBJ2-5, with a possible D match to TRBD2 (6 bases). Germline CDR1 is SSHAT and CDR2 is FNYEAQ (reference sequence). The CDR3 totals 14 residues. As DNA, the CDR3 is TGTGCTAGCAGCCCGGGGATGGGGGGTGAGACCCAGTACTTC. It codes for CASSPGMGGETQYF.